The rows below give T cell receptor beta chains drawn from one sample of a study of blood T cell repertoires in COVID-19. TCRdb's table, derived via immunoSEQ multiplex PCR, lists solely in-frame clones and lacks some. The sample holds 220,000 or so clones, 85% to 90% seen once. The material sequenced was PBMCs or T cells enriched from blood (not recorded which). The receptors here all came from a woman between 45 and 60 years old with acute COVID-19. CDR3s include the opening cysteine and the closing phenylalanine or tryptophan. D genes are given only for firm matches. Only part of the rows carry a size: once, few, many, or a class if the clone is expanded.

j_gene,d_gene,abundance,v_gene,CDR3aa,CDR3nt
TRBJ2-5,TRBD1,-,TRBV7-9,CASRAPGQGAETQYF,TGTGCCAGCAGAGCTCCGGGACAGGGGGCTGAGACCCAGTACTTC
TRBJ2-5,-,-,TRBV20-1,CSAWRVETQYF,TGCAGTGCGTGGAGGGTGGAGACCCAGTACTTC
TRBJ1-5,TRBD1,-,TRBV28,CASSLLQTGDQPQHF,TGTGCCAGCAGTTTATTACAGACAGGGGATCAGCCCCAGCATTTT
TRBJ2-7,-,-,TRBV7-2,CASSPRPHSGEQYF,TGTGCCAGCAGCCCGAGGCCCCACTCGGGCGAGCAGTACTTC
TRBJ2-1,TRBD2,-,TRBV28,CASSQGLAGVKKYNEQFF,TGTGCCAGCAGCCAAGGACTAGCGGGAGTTAAAAAATACAATGAGCAGTTCTTC
TRBJ1-2,-,-,TRBV30,CAWSRFTVNYGYTF,TGTGCCTGGTCCAGGTTTACAGTAAACTATGGCTACACCTTC
TRBJ2-1,-,-,TRBV7-8,CASSPRDTGSYNEQFF,TGTGCCAGCAGCCCCCGGGACACTGGCTCCTACAATGAGCAGTTCTTC
TRBJ1-2,-,-,TRBV28,CASSSPREGYHGYTF,TGTGCCAGCAGTTCTCCCCGGGAGGGTTATCATGGCTACACCTTC
TRBJ2-3,-,-,TRBV28,CASIPQGSSTDTQYF,TGTGCCAGCATCCCCCAGGGTTCTAGCACAGATACGCAGTATTTT
TRBJ1-2,TRBD1,-,TRBV5-1,CASSLAQGADGYTF,TGCGCCAGCAGCTTGGCGCAGGGGGCGGATGGCTACACCTTC
TRBJ1-2,-,-,TRBV3-1/TRBV3-2,CASSQEDQRSYGYTF,TGTGCCAGCAGCCAAGAAGACCAACGGAGCTATGGCTACACCTTC
TRBJ2-1,-,many,TRBV19,CASSIRVGSGNEQFF,TGTGCCAGTAGTATTAGGGTCGGGAGTGGGAATGAGCAGTTCTTC
TRBJ2-1,-,-,TRBV28,CASSLVDNEQFF,TGTGCCAGCAGTTTAGTAGACAATGAGCAGTTCTTC
TRBJ1-2,-,-,TRBV5-1,CASSLVPVGPNYGYTF,TGCGCCAGCAGCTTGGTCCCCGTGGGCCCTAACTATGGCTACACCTTC
TRBJ2-3,TRBD2,-,TRBV7-3,CASSRYGTSGTDTQYF,TGTGCCAGCAGCAGATACGGGACTAGCGGCACAGATACGCAGTATTTT
TRBJ2-7,TRBD2,-,TRBV11-2,CASRQTSGRRGEQYF,TGTGCCAGCAGGCAGACTAGCGGGAGACGGGGCGAGCAGTACTTC
TRBJ2-7,TRBD1,-,TRBV4-1,CASSFFPPGTGGSLYEQYF,TGCGCCAGCAGCTTTTTCCCGCCCGGGACAGGGGGATCGCTCTACGAGCAGTACTTC
TRBJ1-2,TRBD1,once,TRBV28,CASSVTGTGAYGYTF,TGTGCCAGCAGTGTGACCGGGACAGGGGCCTATGGCTACACCTTC
TRBJ1-1,-,-,TRBV5-8,CASANQVNTEAFF,TGTGCCAGCGCTAACCAGGTGAACACTGAAGCTTTCTTT
TRBJ1-5,-,-,TRBV12-3/TRBV12-4,CASGVRANQPQHF,TGTGCCAGCGGCGTCAGGGCCAATCAGCCCCAGCATTTT
TRBJ1-5,-,-,TRBV5-6,CASSHNSGRVYQPQHF,TGTGCCAGCAGCCACAACTCGGGTCGGGTATATCAGCCCCAGCATTTT
TRBJ2-3,TRBD1,-,TRBV6-2/TRBV6-3,CASSYQGARSTDTQYF,TGTGCCAGCAGTTACCAGGGGGCGCGTAGCACAGATACGCAGTATTTT
TRBJ2-7,-,-,TRBV3-1/TRBV3-2,CASSQDCPGFAYEQYF,TGTGCCAGCAGCCAAGATTGCCCAGGGTTCGCCTACGAGCAGTACTTC
TRBJ1-1,-,once,TRBV4-2,CASSQMGIMRDTEAFF,TGTGCCAGCAGCCAAATGGGGATTATGCGGGACACTGAAGCTTTCTTT
TRBJ2-1,TRBD2,-,TRBV6-5,CASSYSLREASYEQFF,TGTGCCAGCAGTTACTCCCTGCGGGAGGCCTCGTATGAGCAGTTCTTC
TRBJ2-4,-,-,TRBV6-1,CASSEGRRVRKNIQYF,TGTGCCAGCAGTGAAGGGAGGCGGGTTCGGAAAAACATTCAGTACTTC
TRBJ2-1,TRBD2,-,TRBV19,CASRRLAGGPNEQFF,TGTGCCAGTAGACGACTAGCGGGAGGACCCAATGAGCAGTTCTTC
TRBJ1-5,-,-,TRBV3-1/TRBV3-2,CASSQGGGFSQPQHF,TGTGCCAGCAGCCAAGGGGGGGGATTCAGTCAGCCCCAGCATTTT
TRBJ2-5,TRBD1,-,TRBV27,CASRLYGTGYQETQYF,TGTGCCAGCAGACTATATGGGACAGGCTACCAAGAGACCCAGTACTTC
TRBJ1-3,TRBD1,-,TRBV28,CASRGQGPSGNTIYF,TGTGCCAGCAGGGGACAGGGACCCTCTGGAAACACCATATATTTT
TRBJ2-7,-,-,TRBV5-4,CASSFPGENEQYF,TGTGCCAGCAGCTTCCCGGGAGAAAACGAGCAGTACTTC
TRBJ2-3,-,-,TRBV28,CASSNPTGIQTDTQYF,TGTGCCAGCAGTAACCCAACAGGAATCCAAACAGATACGCAGTATTTT
TRBJ2-7,-,-,TRBV3-1/TRBV3-2,CASSQGYRTDYEQYF,TGTGCCAGCAGCCAAGGTTATAGGACTGACTACGAGCAGTACTTC
TRBJ1-2,-,-,TRBV28,CATLTANYGYTF,TGTGCCACACTGACAGCAAACTATGGCTACACCTTC
TRBJ1-4,-,-,TRBV28,CASSLQGRANEKLFF,TGTGCCAGCAGTTTACAGGGGAGGGCTAATGAAAAACTGTTTTTT
TRBJ2-7,TRBD1,once,TRBV3-1/TRBV3-2,CASTLDRGQDEQYF,TGTGCCAGCACCCTGGACAGGGGGCAGGACGAGCAGTACTTC
TRBJ2-5,TRBD2,-,TRBV27,CASSLSAGGLETQYF,TGTGCCAGCAGTTTATCCGCGGGAGGGTTAGAGACCCAGTACTTC
TRBJ2-7,TRBD1,-,TRBV7-9,CASRRDRGQLYEQYF,TGTGCCAGCAGACGTGACAGGGGCCAACTCTACGAGCAGTACTTC
TRBJ2-7,-,-,TRBV5-1,CASSGTRDFDTSSYEQYF,TGCGCCAGCAGCGGCACGAGGGACTTTGACACGAGCTCCTACGAGCAGTACTTC
TRBJ2-5,TRBD2,-,TRBV24-1,CATSDRLAYQETQYF,TGTGCCACCAGTGATAGACTAGCCTACCAAGAGACCCAGTACTTC
TRBJ2-7,TRBD2,-,TRBV4-2,CASSPLGGDEQYF,TGTGCCAGCAGCCCCTTGGGAGGGGACGAGCAGTACTTC
TRBJ2-1,-,-,TRBV11-2,CASSSPRLVNEQFF,TGTGCCAGCAGCTCTCCGCGACTAGTCAATGAGCAGTTCTTC
TRBJ1-1,TRBD1,-,TRBV4-1,CASSQTTGAYTEAFF,TGCGCCAGCAGCCAGACGACAGGGGCTTACACTGAAGCTTTCTTT
TRBJ1-4,TRBD1,-,TRBV19,CASSGTAATNEKLFF,TGTGCCAGTAGTGGGACAGCTGCAACTAATGAAAAACTGTTTTTT
TRBJ1-4,TRBD1,-,TRBV28,CASSPGAGRGQGNEKLFF,TGTGCCAGCAGCCCAGGGGCGGGCAGGGGGCAGGGTAATGAAAAACTGTTTTTT
TRBJ1-2,-,-,TRBV14,CASSQGGGPVWLRGYTF,TGTGCCAGCAGCCAAGGCGGGGGCCCTGTTTGGTTGAGGGGCTACACCTTC
TRBJ2-7,TRBD1,few,TRBV6-6,CASSSQTGAYEQYF,TGTGCCAGCAGTTCCCAGACAGGGGCCTACGAGCAGTACTTC
TRBJ2-3,-,once,TRBV6-5,CATRDSGTDTQYF,TGTGCCACCCGGGACTCGGGCACAGATACGCAGTATTTT